The clone carrying this T cell receptor (beta chain) has just a few counts. What it binds is unknown. This CDR3 has 16 residues. CDR1 is ENHRY, CDR2 SYGVKD, per germline. V shed 3 bases and J 5 bases; nucleotides not matched to a gene: 6. This sample is drawn from a study of T cell repertoires in cytomegalovirus infection. Looking at the study overall: Public TCR beta signatures marked donors with CMV infection and the matching HLA.

General study points: Identification of carriers of CMV plus the relevant HLA was performed using cumulative public TCR beta family frequency.

TCRdb itself ran the reads through MiXCR, one entry per CDR3 protein. The sample has 100,000 to 150,000 distinct CDR3 sequences; approximately 9.2% are singletons. The chain couples TRBV10-3 to TRBJ1-5; 11 nucleotides match TRBD1. The sample was PBMCs. The sequence was collected from a human donor in good health (CMV status not recorded). Some clones in this sample may be carry-over from other donors' samples. The CDR3, as DNA: TGTGCCATCAGTGACCGGACAGGGGGCGGTGATCAGCCCCAGCATTTT. The encoded protein is CAISDRTGGGDQPQHF.